These T cell receptor beta chains were read from a single sample in a study of T cell responses to AZD1222 COVID-19 vaccine. The data were produced by immunoSEQ multiplex PCR, yet TCRdb's version contains in-frame clones alone and is incomplete. The sample includes 170,000 or so clones, 87% of them seen just once. The material was peripheral blood, obtained on day 0 of AZD1222 vaccination. The source of these receptors is an adult in good health. Both conserved end residues are part of each CDR3. Some rows have no size entry. The others give once, few or many, or a class for an expanded clone.

TRBV10-2	TRBJ2-7	few	CASSVGGRSGEQYF
TRBV18	TRBJ2-1	NA	CASSRKLAGAGVDEQFF
TRBV5-1	TRBJ1-2	NA	CASSFTGGGGYTF
TRBV5-1	TRBJ2-7	NA	CASSLLSGTGGGEQYF
TRBV11-3	TRBJ1-1	NA	CASSWGRGTEAFF
TRBV19	TRBJ1-1	NA	CASTSPGREHKAFF
TRBV5-1	TRBJ2-7	NA	CASRPGQGFYYEQYF
TRBV12-5	TRBJ1-1	NA	CASGLRGNTEAFF
TRBV19	TRBJ2-1	NA	CASRFAGEFNEQFF
TRBV7-9	TRBJ2-2	once	CASKPVPNTGELFF
TRBV5-4	TRBJ2-3	NA	CASSLGGLAGGTDTQYF
TRBV7-9	TRBJ2-5	NA	CASNLAGGQETQYF
TRBV27	TRBJ2-7	NA	CASRIRTGSYEQYF
TRBV5-4	TRBJ2-7	NA	CASSLSSSGAYEQYF
TRBV19	TRBJ1-2	NA	CASSNGGANYGYTF
TRBV7-8	TRBJ2-3	NA	CASSLLGPQAQYF
TRBV19	TRBJ2-3	NA	CASSPPGSGGDTQYF
TRBV6-5	TRBJ2-4	NA	CASSYGASGTKNIQYF
TRBV5-6	TRBJ2-7	NA	CASSSPFSGSEQYF
TRBV19	TRBJ1-5	NA	CASSIGQARYQPQHF
TRBV4-1	TRBJ2-5	NA	CASSQVGTGARETQYF
TRBV11-2	TRBJ1-4	NA	CASSPDTGRGEKLFF
TRBV12-5	TRBJ2-5	few	CAYGETQYF
TRBV24-1	TRBJ2-1	NA	CATSDLGGSTNEQFF
TRBV4-2	TRBJ2-7	NA	CASSQDSSPYYEQYF
TRBV4-1	TRBJ2-5	NA	CASSQDPGGETQYF
TRBV28	TRBJ2-7	NA	CASSSDYRDRGTYEQYF
TRBV29-1	TRBJ1-1	NA	CSVSPPPMNTEAFF
TRBV19	TRBJ2-2	NA	CASTTGNTGELFF
TRBV7-2	TRBJ2-2	NA	CASSNTASGRASGELFF
TRBV20-1	TRBJ1-2	NA	CSASGATALSGYTF
TRBV9	TRBJ1-2	NA	CASSVGTDQNYGYTF
TRBV7-9	TRBJ1-6	NA	CASSRERGPLHF
TRBV7-3	TRBJ2-2	NA	CASSPGGSGELFF
TRBV30	TRBJ2-4	NA	CAWRGQENIQYF
TRBV6-1	TRBJ1-2	few	CASSEGSRPNYGYTF
TRBV6-4	TRBJ1-5	NA	CASSQGAGQPQHF